This T cell receptor beta chain is from a study of T-cell memory formation after mild COVID-19. Overall study context: For the most part, TCR clusters were specific to one donor.

This clonotype was seen a handful of times. A single record per CDR3 protein comes from TCRdb applying MiXCR to the 5' RACE reads. The sample holds some 450,000 distinct CDR3 sequences, 20% seen once. Germline V gene data show CDR1 as SGDLS and CDR2 as YYNGEE. Trimming stripped 1 base from V and 4 bases from J, with 14 bases between. CDR3 length: 16 amino acids. The sample consisted of PBMCs or a T cell subset sorted from them (not recorded which). The V call is TRBV9, the J call TRBJ2-2; D remains unclear. This receptor was taken from an adult woman who had mild COVID-19 (a few samples of this study predate the infection). Cell type and time point are not known. The CDR3 reads CASSVSPAAVTGELFF. CDR3 nucleotides: TGTGCCAGCAGCGTATCCCCGGCAGCAGTCACCGGGGAGCTGTTTTTT.